The present T cell receptor (beta chain) was sequenced within a study of T cell responses to AZD1222 COVID-19 vaccine. In germline, CDR1 is SQVTM, CDR2 ANQGSEA. V was shortened by 6 bases and J by 8 bases, with 13 bases between the two germline ends. The CDR3 is 12 residues long. Clones were read by immunoSEQ multiplex PCR, and TCRdb kept only the in-frame ones, dropping some. The sample holds around 140,000 clones, 80% to 90% seen once. The clonotype originates from an adult in good health. The J gene is TRBJ2-2, the V gene TRBV29-1, with D possibly TRBD2 on 5 matching bases. The sequences come from peripheral blood, collected on day 0 of AZD1222 vaccination. CDR3 bases: TGCAGCGTGTTTGTGGGAGTTGGGGAGCTGTTTTTT. Encoded protein: CSVFVGVGELFF.